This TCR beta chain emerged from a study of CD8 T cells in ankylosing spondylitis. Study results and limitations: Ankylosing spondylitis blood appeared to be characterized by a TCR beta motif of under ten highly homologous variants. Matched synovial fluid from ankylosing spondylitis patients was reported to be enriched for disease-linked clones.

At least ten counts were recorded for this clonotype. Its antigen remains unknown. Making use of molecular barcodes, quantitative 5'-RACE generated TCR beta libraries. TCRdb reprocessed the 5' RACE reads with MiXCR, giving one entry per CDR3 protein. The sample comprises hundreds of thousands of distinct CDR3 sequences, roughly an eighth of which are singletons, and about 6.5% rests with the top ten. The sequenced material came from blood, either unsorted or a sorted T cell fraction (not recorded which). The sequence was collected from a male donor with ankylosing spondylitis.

CDR3 loop: CASSQDWTSVDTGELFF. CDR3 DNA sequence: TGTGCCAGCAGCCAAGATTGGACTAGCGTAGACACCGGGGAGCTGTTTTTT. The chain is built from TRBV3-1 and TRBJ2-2; 9 bases match TRBD2. The CDR3 spans 17 residues. Germline V gene lookup returns CDR1 LGHDT and CDR2 YNNKEL (reference sequence). The trim removed 0 bases at V and 3 bases at J, leaving 5 bases unmatched.